The 30 T cell receptor beta chains below were found in one sample sequenced in a study of blood T cell repertoires in COVID-19. Produced via immunoSEQ multiplex PCR; TCRdb's table is partial and in-frame only. The repertoire holds around 260,000 clones, around 86% seen once, with roughly 4.9% in the top ten. The sequenced sample was peripheral blood. The source is an older woman with COVID-19, enrolled during active disease.

CDR3 in DNA: TGTGCCTGGAGTGTAAACAGGAACAATCAGCCCCAGCATTTT. Amino acid sequence: CAWSVNRNNQPQHF. The V call is TRBV30, the J call TRBJ1-5, with D possibly matching TRBD1 (5 bases). CDR3 length: 14 amino acids. Germline V gene data show CDR1 as GTSNPN and CDR2 as SVGIG (reference sequence). V was cut by 0 bases and J by 3 bases, with 9 bases left in between.

J is TRBJ1-2 and V is TRBV5-1; 10 bases match TRBD1. This CDR3 contains 15 residues. Looked up from germline, CDR1 is SGHRS and CDR2 is YFSETQ. Unmatched junction bases numbered 7, after V lost 4 bases and J lost 4 bases. The CDR3 DNA reads TGCGCCAGCAGCAACGGGACAGGGGCCGGCTATGGCTACACCTTC. Its translation is CASSNGTGAGYGYTF.

This chain joins TRBV12-3 or TRBV12-4 and TRBJ1-1; D unresolved. V was shortened by 2 bases and J by 1 base, with 5 bases between the two germline ends. CDR3 length: 13 amino acids. The CDR3 region has the DNA TGTGCCAGCAGTTTAACAGCGAACACTGAAGCTTTCTTT. It codes for CASSLTANTEAFF.

The rearrangement joins TRBV19 to TRBJ2-1; TRBD2 might be the D (6 bases). Germline CDR1 reads LNHDA; CDR2 reads SQIVND (reference sequence). The CDR3 totals 14 residues. V lost 5 bases, J lost 7 bases, and 15 bases lay in between. CDR3 residues: CASSFGGYSNEQFF. The CDR3, as DNA: TGTGCCAGTAGTTTTGGGGGGTATTCGAATGAGCAGTTCTTC.

The chain employs TRBV5-6 and TRBJ1-1; a weak D match, TRBD1 (5 bases). The CDR3 is made up of 18 amino acids. Germline V CDR1 and CDR2: SGHDT, YYEEEE. Trimming removed 0 bases from V and 5 bases from J, with 23 bases in between. The CDR3 reads CASSLGIRGKRGWTEAFF. The DNA for the CDR3 is TGTGCCAGCAGCTTGGGAATACGGGGGAAGAGAGGGTGGACTGAAGCTTTCTTT.

This clone turned up a few times. The chain combines TRBV18 with TRBJ2-1; 9 bases fit TRBD2. The CDR3 runs to 19 residues. J was trimmed by 4 bases and V by 0 bases; bases with no gene match: 13. CDR1 and CDR2 from the germline V gene are KGHSH and LQKENI. The CDR3 region has the DNA TGTGCCAGCTCACCACCCGGGACTAGCCCACTAGGAGAGTACAATGAGCAGTTCTTC. Translated, it gives CASSPPGTSPLGEYNEQFF.

This clone was seen a few times. CDR3 nucleotide sequence: TGTGCCAGCAGCTGGCAGGGTAATGAAAAACTGTTTTTT. Its protein product is CASSWQGNEKLFF. The chain employs TRBV2 and TRBJ1-4; D may be TRBD1 (5 bases). V gave up 6 bases and J gave up 4 bases, with 9 bases separating them. The CDR3 loop spans 13 amino acids. CDR1 and CDR2 (germline): SNHLY, FYNNEI. The full variable domain, rest sourced from reference TRBV2 and TRBJ1-4, is EPEVTQTPSHQVTQMGQEVILRCVPISNHLYFYWYRQILGQKVEFLVSFYNNEISEKSEIFDDQFSVERPDGSNFTLKIRSTKLEDSAMYFCASSWQGNEKLFFGSGTQLSVL.

The CDR3 DNA reads as TGTGCCAGCAGCCCTAACGTAGGAGCCGGGACTACCAGCTACGAGCAGTACTTC. Translation gives CASSPNVGAGTTSYEQYF. This chain connects TRBV3-1 (or the pseudogene TRBV3-2) to TRBJ2-7; 7 bases are a match to TRBD2. Trimming took 4 bases from V and 3 from J; bases not matched to a gene: 18. The CDR3 is 18 amino acids. Per the germline V gene, CDR1 is LGHDT and CDR2 is YNNKEL (reference sequence).

This clone was seen just once. The chain carries TRBV11-2 and TRBJ2-3; TRBD2 agrees at 11 bases. The CDR3 contains 18 residues. CDR1 and CDR2 from the germline V gene are SGHAT and FQNNGV. After removal of 5 bases from V and 3 bases from J, the junction contained 13 bases not matched to a gene. CDR3 residues: CASSPRLPGLADTDTQYF. The CDR3, as DNA: TGTGCCAGCAGCCCTCGTCTCCCGGGACTAGCGGATACAGATACGCAGTATTTT. Supplemented by reference TRBV11-2 and TRBJ2-3, the full variable domain reads EAGVAQSPRYKIIEKRQSVAFWCNPISGHATLYWYQQILGQGPKLLIQFQNNGVVDDSQLPKDRFSAERLKGVDSTLKIQPAKLEDSAVYLCASSPRLPGLADTDTQYFGPGTRLTVL.

This sequence joins TRBV10-3 and TRBJ2-3; 8 bases are a match to TRBD2. The germline V gene encodes CDR1 ENHRY and CDR2 SYGVKD. The CDR3 sequence is 14 residues long. Trimming at V came to 4 bases and at J to 3 bases, leaving 3 bases not matched to a gene. The CDR3 nucleotides are TGTGCCATCAGTGTGGGCGGGGGGACAGATACGCAGTATTTT. This translates into CAISVGGGTDTQYF.

The chain is built from TRBV19 and TRBJ2-2; 7 nucleotides align to TRBD1. J lost 6 bases, V lost 9 bases, and 7 bases had no gene match. CDR1 is LNHDA and CDR2 is SQIVND in the germline V gene (reference sequence). This CDR3 comprises 13 residues. CDR3 loop: CASKNRGAGELFF. CDR3 sequence (DNA): TGTGCCAGCAAAAACAGGGGCGCCGGGGAGCTGTTTTTT.

A single count supports this clone. Here the CDR3 DNA reads TGTGCCAGCAGGCAAAGCGACAGACTTAACACTGAAGCTTTCTTT. Protein: CASRQSDRLNTEAFF. The chain combines TRBV2 with TRBJ1-1; a weak D match, TRBD1 (5 bases). The CDR3 is made up of 15 amino acids. Germline V CDR1 and CDR2: SNHLY, FYNNEI. The V end was cut by 6 bases, the J end by 2 bases, with 16 bases between.

This clone was seen a handful of times. V and J are TRBV18 and TRBJ1-3, with D possibly matching TRBD1 (5 bases). The CDR3 covers 14 residues. Germline assignment: CDR1 KGHSH and CDR2 LQKENI. Trimming stripped 2 bases from V and 6 bases from J, with 11 bases between. As DNA, the CDR3 is TGTGCCAGCTCACCAGAATTACAGGAAAACACCATATATTTT. This sequence encodes CASSPELQENTIYF.

The rearrangement uses TRBV15 and TRBJ2-7; D perhaps matches TRBD1 (6 bases). The CDR3 has 15 amino acids. Trimming left V 1 base short and J 3 bases short, with 13 bases between. CDR1 is LNHNV and CDR2 is YYDKDF in the germline V gene (reference sequence). The DNA of the CDR3 is TGTGCCACCAGCAGAGGAGGCGCACAGGGCTACGAGCAGTACTTC. Its translation: CATSRGGAQGYEQYF.

This rearrangement joins TRBV19 to TRBJ1-2, with TRBD1 identical over 8 bases. The germline gives CDR1 LNHDA, CDR2 SQIVND (reference sequence). With V trimmed by 8 bases and J by 2 bases, 7 bases remained unmatched. The length of the CDR3 is 14 residues. The CDR3 reads CASEGRQGNYGYTF. The CDR3 DNA reads TGTGCCAGTGAGGGGAGACAGGGGAACTATGGCTACACCTTC.

The chain is built from TRBV7-9 and TRBJ2-3, with unresolved D. The germline V gene encodes CDR1 SEHNR and CDR2 FQNEAQ (reference sequence). The CDR3 has 12 amino acids. Trimming left V 0 bases short and J 6 bases short, with 4 bases between. The CDR3 bases are TGTGCCAGCAGCTTAGCTGCGGATACGCAGTATTTT. Translated: CASSLAADTQYF.

This chain links TRBV7-9 with TRBJ1-4, with 9 bases lining up with TRBD1. Losses at the gene ends were 1 base for V and 4 bases for J; bases not matched to a gene: 1. Germline V CDR1 and CDR2: SEHNR, FQNEAQ (reference sequence). The CDR3 runs 15 residues. CDR3 sequence reads: CASSLGDRVNEKLFF. The CDR3 region has the DNA TGTGCCAGCAGCTTAGGGGACAGGGTTAATGAAAAACTGTTTTTT.

CDR3 nucleotides: TGCGCCAGCAGAGGGGATTATAGCAATCAGCCCCAGCATTTT. Residues: CASRGDYSNQPQHF. This chain connects TRBV10-2 to TRBJ1-5; TRBD1 is a possible D gene (5 bases). The V and J ends lost 6 bases and 0 bases respectively, with 9 bases between them. Per the germline V gene, CDR1 is WSHSY and CDR2 is SAAADI. The CDR3 covers 14 residues.

About this clone itself: Germline and junction disagree at one end, which may indicate a read error. The chain links TRBV6-6 to TRBJ1-5; D is perhaps TRBD1 (5 bases). Per germline, CDR1 MNHNY and CDR2 SVGAGI (reference sequence). The CDR3 extends over 15 amino acids. CDR3: CTSSGRGNSNQPQHF. The CDR3 DNA reads as TGTACCAGCAGTGGGAGGGGTAATAGCAATCAGCCCCAGCATTTT.

The chain employs TRBV18 and TRBJ1-2, with 7 bases aligning to TRBD1. J lost 2 bases, V lost 3 bases, and 15 bases had no gene match. This CDR3 is built from 18 residues. Germline loops: CDR1 KGHSH, CDR2 LQKENI. CDR3 coding DNA: TGTGCCAGCTCACCCGTAGTCGCCAGACAGGGTGGAAACTATGGCTACACCTTC. Translated, it gives CASSPVVARQGGNYGYTF.

The genes are TRBV9 and TRBJ1-1; 11 positions agree with TRBD1. The CDR3 loop spans 16 amino acids. Germline values: CDR1 SGDLS, CDR2 YYNGEE. V was clipped by 3 bases and J by 1 base; unmatched bases: 5. CDR3 sequence reads: CASSAGQGAGNTEAFF. The CDR3 nucleotides read TGTGCCAGCAGCGCCGGACAGGGGGCAGGGAACACTGAAGCTTTCTTT.

The chain joins TRBV27 to TRBJ2-2, with 9 bases that match TRBD2. Unmatched junction bases numbered 5, after V lost 5 bases and J lost 4 bases. Germline V gene sequence: CDR1 MNHEY, CDR2 SMNVEV (reference sequence). This CDR3 is 15 amino acids long. CDR3 DNA: TGTGCCAGCAGTCCTAGCGGGATAAGCACCGGGGAGCTGTTTTTT. Amino acids: CASSPSGISTGELFF.

Here the CDR3 DNA reads TGTGCCAGTAGCCTAAAAGGACTAGCGGGAACAGAGACCCAGTACTTC. This codes for CASSLKGLAGTETQYF. The V and J genes are TRBV19 and TRBJ2-5, with 12 positions matching TRBD2. The CDR3 is 16 amino acids. CDR1 is LNHDA and CDR2 is SQIVND in the germline V gene (reference sequence). V lost 6 bases to trimming and J lost 4 bases; unmatched junction nucleotides: 9.

The chain joins TRBV9 to TRBJ2-7; D gene unclear. The CDR3 sequence is 14 residues long. Germline V CDR1 and CDR2: SGDLS, YYNGEE. The ends were cut back, 0 bases at V and 4 bases at J, with 11 bases in the middle. CDR3 residues: CASSVVPGGYEQYF. The CDR3 DNA reads as TGTGCCAGCAGCGTAGTCCCGGGTGGGTACGAGCAGTACTTC.

The chain is built from TRBV28 and TRBJ1-5, with TRBD1 matching 7 bases. The germline CDR1 and CDR2 sequences are MDHEN and SYDVKM. With V trimmed by 6 bases and J by 2 bases, 7 bases remained unmatched. The CDR3 is 15 amino acids. This chain's CDR3 is CASRGGDRGNQPQHF. The CDR3 bases are TGTGCCAGCAGAGGGGGCGACAGGGGCAATCAGCCCCAGCATTTT. The full variable domain, rest sourced from reference TRBV28 and TRBJ1-5, is DVKVTQSSRYLVKRTGEKVFLECVQDMDHENMFWYRQDPGLGLRLIYFSYDVKMKEKGDIPEGYSVSREKKERFSLILESASTNQTSMYLCASRGGDRGNQPQHFGDGTRLSIL.

The rearrangement links TRBV19 to TRBJ1-5; the D gene is possibly TRBD1 (5 bases). The germline gives CDR1 LNHDA, CDR2 SQIVND (reference sequence). Deletions cut 1 base from V and 7 bases from J, with 23 bases between. The CDR3 has 18 residues. CDR3 sequence: CASSIAGLGARFGQPQHF. CDR3 bases: TGTGCCAGTAGTATAGCTGGGCTAGGGGCCCGATTTGGACAGCCCCAGCATTTT.

This clone occurred a few times. V and J are TRBV7-6 and TRBJ2-2; D unclear. This CDR3 spans 12 amino acids. The germline gives CDR1 SGHVS, CDR2 FNYEAQ. Trimming cost V 8 bases and J 2 bases, with 6 bases left between them. The CDR3 DNA reads as TGTGCCAGCCAACAAAACACCGGGGAGCTGTTTTTT. It yields the protein CASQQNTGELFF.

This chain connects TRBV9 to TRBJ1-1; no definite D call. CDR1 and CDR2 (germline): SGDLS, YYNGEE. Trimming stripped 1 base from V and 3 bases from J, with 16 bases between. This CDR3 spans 16 amino acids. The chain's CDR3 is CASSVKWQPQDTEAFF. DNA for the CDR3: TGTGCCAGCAGCGTAAAGTGGCAACCTCAGGACACTGAAGCTTTCTTT.

This chain uses TRBV9 with TRBJ1-3; 11 nucleotides align to TRBD1. The germline gives CDR1 SGDLS, CDR2 YYNGEE. V was pared by 4 bases and J by 2 bases, with 11 bases of the junction left unmatched. The CDR3 contains 18 residues. The CDR3 region is CASSRTGGSTIAGNTIYF. CDR3 DNA: TGTGCCAGCAGCAGGACAGGGGGCTCCACAATAGCTGGAAACACCATATATTTT.

The genes are TRBV6-5 and TRBJ1-1; 7 bases are shared with TRBD1. Trimming cost V 6 bases and J 4 bases; bases outside gene matches: 11. This CDR3 contains 15 residues. Per germline, CDR1 MNHEY and CDR2 SVGAGI. The CDR3 region has the DNA TGTGCCAGCAGGCCTGGACAGGCATGGATCACTGAAGCTTTCTTT. Translation gives CASRPGQAWITEAFF.